This T cell receptor (beta chain) was obtained from a study of naive and memory T cell subsets. CD4 T cells were positively selected, then CD8 T cells from the CD4-negative fraction. CDR1 is SQVTM and CDR2 is ANQGSEA in the germline V gene. The CDR3 runs to 12 residues. V lost 3 bases to trimming and J lost 3 bases, with 8 bases between them. Two oligonucleotides, mixed equimolar, formed the beta constant-region primer covering TRBC1 and TRBC2. The ligated cDNA underwent four PCR rounds using SP2 and nested alpha and beta constant-region primers. A 12-nucleotide UMI and the SP2 primer were added to the cDNA 3' end by oligonucleotide ligation. TCRdb used MiXCR to reprocess the UMI-ligation and nested PCR reads, holding one entry per CDR3 protein. Found here are roughly 130,000 distinct CDR3 sequences, roughly 36% of them singletons; the top ten hold more than 0.8%.

The chain couples TRBV29-1 to TRBJ1-1; D unresolved. The sample comprised central memory CD4+ T cells from blood. The receptor was isolated from a human donor in good health. The CDR3 DNA sequence: TGCAGCGTTGATGGCCCGGACACTGAAGCTTTCTTT. Amino acid sequence: CSVDGPDTEAFF.